The 20 T cell receptor beta chains reported below all come from one sample, sequenced in a study of T cells in Graves' hyperthyroidism and ophthalmopathy. TCR beta CDR3 regions were amplified from RNA transcripts. The HTBI primer set drove a first-round RT-PCR of the TCR CDR3. In TCRdb, the multiplex PCR reads were re-called with MiXCR into one record per CDR3 protein. The sample yields 95,000 to 110,000 distinct CDR3 sequences, 16% seen once. Input material: blood. These receptors were collected from a woman between 50 and 59 years old with Graves' hyperthyroidism.

There are many counts of this clonotype. The rearrangement uses TRBV7-2 and TRBJ2-1; D is unresolved. This CDR3 is built from 15 residues. With 4 bases removed from V and 9 bases from J, the gap between germline ends came to 19 bases. Germline CDR1 reads SGHTA; CDR2 reads FQGNSA. This CDR3 reads CASSSPRPVRIEQFF. The CDR3 nucleotides are TGTGCCAGCAGCTCCCCCCGGCCCGTCAGGATTGAGCAGTTCTTC. Based on the CDR3 plus reference TRBV7-2 and TRBJ2-1, the full variable domain is GAGVSQSPSNKVTEKGKDVELRCDPISGHTALYWYRQSLGQGLEFLIYFQGNSAPDKSGLPSDRFSAERTGGSVSTLTIQRTQQEDSAVYLCASSSPRPVRIEQFFGPGTRLTVL.

This clonotype has a count of ten or more. The rearrangement joins TRBV28 to TRBJ1-5; 9 nucleotides agree with TRBD1. The CDR3 has 18 residues. Germline V gives CDR1 MDHEN, CDR2 SYDVKM. J was trimmed by 0 bases and V by 6 bases; bases with no gene match: 12. The CDR3 bases are TGTGCCAGCAGGCCCGGGACAGGGTACTTTGGTAGCAATCAGCCCCAGCATTTT. This translates into CASRPGTGYFGSNQPQHF.

This clonotype appeared many times. V gene TRBV11-2 combines with J gene TRBJ1-1, with 11 bases identical to TRBD1. Germline V gene data show CDR1 as SGHAT and CDR2 as FQNNGV. Trimming at V came to 1 base and at J to 4 bases, leaving 2 bases not matched to a gene. This CDR3 region has 15 residues. Here the CDR3 reads CASSLVGTGGTEAFF. The CDR3 DNA reads as TGTGCCAGCAGCTTAGTGGGGACAGGGGGCACTGAAGCTTTCTTT.

This clonotype turned up a few times. The V and J genes are TRBV20-1 and TRBJ2-1, with TRBD2 matching 12 bases. In germline, CDR1 is DFQATT, CDR2 SNEGSKA (reference sequence). This CDR3 is built from 14 residues. V lost 6 bases, J lost 6 bases, and 6 bases stayed unmatched. CDR3 in amino acids: CSAKTSGSVNEQFF. DNA for the CDR3: TGCAGTGCAAAGACTAGCGGGAGTGTCAATGAGCAGTTCTTC.

This clonotype was seen many times. The chain recombines TRBV18 with TRBJ1-5; D uncertain. The germline CDR1 and CDR2 sequences are KGHSH and LQKENI. CDR3 length equals 14 residues. Trimming cost V 4 bases and J 1 base, with 8 bases left between them. The CDR3 DNA is TGTGCCAGCTCACAGGGAACGAGCAATCAGCCCCAGCATTTT. Translating it yields CASSQGTSNQPQHF.

The sample holds many counts of this clonotype. This chain uses TRBV30 with TRBJ2-1, with a possible D match to TRBD2 (7 bases). The CDR3 covers 14 residues. Germline assignment: CDR1 GTSNPN and CDR2 SVGIG (reference sequence). V was trimmed by 5 bases and J by 9 bases, leaving 20 bases between them. The CDR3 DNA sequence: TGTGCCTGGTCCGGGGGGAGCGAGGGGGGTGAGCAGTTCTTC. Its protein product is CAWSGGSEGGEQFF.

The chain recombines TRBV6-1 with TRBJ1-2; no clear D. Germline V gene data show CDR1 as MNHNS and CDR2 as SASEGT. The CDR3 spans 12 residues. The germline V and J ends were trimmed by 9 bases and 4 bases, with 12 bases remaining between them. The chain's CDR3 is CASRNLLYGYTF. CDR3 nucleotide sequence: TGTGCCAGTCGGAATCTCCTCTATGGCTACACCTTC.

In this sample, this clonotype turned up many times. The V gene is TRBV5-5, the J gene TRBJ2-3; TRBD1 matches at 7 bases. This CDR3 is 15 amino acids long. The germline CDR1 and CDR2 sequences are SGHKS and YYEKEE (reference sequence). Germline trimming cut 0 bases from V and 2 bases from J; bases unmatched to any gene: 3. CDR3 nucleotide sequence: TGTGCCAGCAGCTTGGGGGACAGCTCCACAGATACGCAGTATTTT. Its translation: CASSLGDSSTDTQYF.

This clonotype was detected many times. The gene calls are TRBV2 and TRBJ2-1; TRBD2 matches 14 bases. V lost 1 base and J lost 8; bases outside the gene matches: 4. This CDR3 spans 16 amino acids. Germline CDR1 SNHLY, CDR2 FYNNEI. The CDR3 here is CASSEVGTSGSYEQFF. In DNA, the CDR3 is TGTGCCAGCAGTGAAGTAGGGACTAGCGGGAGCTATGAGCAGTTCTTC.

This clonotype was seen many times. The chain recombines TRBV7-6 with TRBJ2-3, with 8 positions matching TRBD2. CDR3 length: 16 residues. Trimming cost V 2 bases and J 4 bases; bases outside gene matches: 8. Germline V gene lookup returns CDR1 SGHVS and CDR2 FNYEAQ. CDR3 coding DNA: TGTGCCAGCAGCTTAATCAGCGGGAGATTCCCAGATACGCAGTATTTT. Its translation is CASSLISGRFPDTQYF.

In its sample, this clonotype was seen a few times. The chain's CDR3 is CASSRPGQGNYNEQFF. CDR3 nucleotide sequence: TGTGCCAGCAGCCGCCCCGGACAGGGAAACTACAATGAGCAGTTCTTC. The chain carries TRBV7-9 and TRBJ2-1; 8 positions agree with TRBD1. V was clipped by 5 bases and J by 3 bases; unmatched bases: 9. The CDR3 is made up of 16 amino acids. Germline V gene data show CDR1 as SEHNR and CDR2 as FQNEAQ (reference sequence).

This clonotype was counted ten times or more. This sequence joins TRBV20-1 and TRBJ2-1; D gene ambiguous. The CDR3 is 13 residues long. The germline V and J ends were trimmed by 0 bases and 8 bases, with 11 bases remaining between them. The germline V gene encodes CDR1 DFQATT and CDR2 SNEGSKA (reference sequence). DNA for the CDR3: TGCAGTGCTAGAGACCCCTTATTAGATGAGCAGTTCTTC. This codes for CSARDPLLDEQFF.

CDR3 DNA: TGTGCCAGCAGCCGCAGGGGGCGGCTAGAGACCCAGTACTTC. The encoded protein is CASSRRGRLETQYF. This chain joins TRBV7-2 and TRBJ2-5; TRBD1 agrees at 8 bases. V lost 5 bases, J lost 4 bases, and 6 bases stayed unmatched. CDR1 is SGHTA, CDR2 FQGNSA, per germline. CDR3 length equals 14 residues. The full variable domain, completed using reference TRBV7-2 and TRBJ2-5, is GAGVSQSPSNKVTEKGKDVELRCDPISGHTALYWYRQSLGQGLEFLIYFQGNSAPDKSGLPSDRFSAERTGGSVSTLTIQRTQQEDSAVYLCASSRRGRLETQYFGPGTRLLVL.

Only a few counts were recorded for this clonotype. The genes are TRBV4-1 and TRBJ2-3, with 10 bases fitting TRBD2. This CDR3 comprises 18 residues. J gave up 2 bases and V 1 base, and 9 bases lay outside the gene matches. CDR1 and CDR2 from the germline V gene are MGHRA and YSYEKL. DNA of the CDR3: TGCGCCAGCAGCCAAGGCCTGAGAGCGGGAGGGCCCACAGATACGCAGTATTTT. Protein: CASSQGLRAGGPTDTQYF.

The V gene is TRBV13, the J gene TRBJ2-4, with D perhaps assigned TRBD1 or TRBD2 (6 bases each). CDR3 size: 16 residues. Trimming left V 0 bases short and J 2 bases short, with 11 bases between. The V gene's germline CDR1 is PRHDT and CDR2 FYEKMQ (reference sequence). CDR3 loop: CASSLGEGDPKNIQYF. The CDR3 region has the DNA TGTGCCAGCAGCTTAGGGGAGGGGGATCCCAAAAACATTCAGTACTTC. Full variable domain (missing parts from reference TRBV13 and TRBJ2-4): AAGVIQSPRHLIKEKRETATLKCYPIPRHDTVYWYQQGPGQDPQFLISFYEKMQSDKGSIPDRFSAQQFSDYHSELNMSSLELGDSALYFCASSLGEGDPKNIQYFGAGTRLSVL.

This clonotype was found many times. This chain uses TRBV20-1 with TRBJ2-7; 7 nucleotides agree with TRBD1. The CDR3 is 17 residues long. Trimming at V came to 5 bases and at J to 0 bases, leaving 16 bases not matched to a gene. Germline V lookup: CDR1 DFQATT, CDR2 SNEGSKA (reference sequence). The CDR3 coding sequence is TGCAGTGCTGGAGGACCCACTAAGGGACAGTCCTCCTACGAGCAGTACGTC. It specifies CSAGGPTKGQSSYEQYV.

The table lists this clonotype with many counts. The chain links TRBV3-1 to TRBJ1-2; no reliable D call. This CDR3 spans 13 amino acids. The V and J ends lost 0 bases and 3 bases respectively, with 5 bases between them. Looked up from germline, CDR1 is LGHDT and CDR2 is YNNKEL (reference sequence). The CDR3 region has the DNA TGTGCCAGCAGCCAAGACAGCTACTATGGCTACACCTTC. Protein product: CASSQDSYYGYTF.

The chain links TRBV28 to TRBJ2-2; 10 bases map to TRBD2. Germline V gene sequence: CDR1 MDHEN, CDR2 SYDVKM. The CDR3 covers 15 residues. Unmatched junction bases numbered 5, after V lost 4 bases and J lost 6 bases. In DNA, the CDR3 is TGTGCCAGCAGTTATGCTAGCGGGAGTCCCGGGGAGCTGTTTTTT. This encodes CASSYASGSPGELFF.

The V and J genes are TRBV28 and TRBJ2-7, with D maybe TRBD1 (6 bases). Trimming removed 5 bases from V and 5 bases from J, with 13 bases in between. The CDR3 is 13 amino acids. Germline V gene data show CDR1 as MDHEN and CDR2 as SYDVKM. DNA of the CDR3: TGTGCCAGCAGTCGGTACAGGGACCACGAGCAGTACTTC. Encoded protein: CASSRYRDHEQYF.

This clonotype was observed many times. This chain uses TRBV3-1 with TRBJ1-2, with D maybe TRBD1 (5 bases). The CDR3 contains 13 residues. Germline assignment: CDR1 LGHDT and CDR2 YNNKEL (reference sequence). The ends were cut back, 4 bases at V and 6 bases at J, with 12 bases in the middle. CDR3 loop: CASSLQGGDGYTF. The DNA of the CDR3 is TGTGCCAGCAGCCTCCAGGGTGGGGATGGCTACACCTTC.